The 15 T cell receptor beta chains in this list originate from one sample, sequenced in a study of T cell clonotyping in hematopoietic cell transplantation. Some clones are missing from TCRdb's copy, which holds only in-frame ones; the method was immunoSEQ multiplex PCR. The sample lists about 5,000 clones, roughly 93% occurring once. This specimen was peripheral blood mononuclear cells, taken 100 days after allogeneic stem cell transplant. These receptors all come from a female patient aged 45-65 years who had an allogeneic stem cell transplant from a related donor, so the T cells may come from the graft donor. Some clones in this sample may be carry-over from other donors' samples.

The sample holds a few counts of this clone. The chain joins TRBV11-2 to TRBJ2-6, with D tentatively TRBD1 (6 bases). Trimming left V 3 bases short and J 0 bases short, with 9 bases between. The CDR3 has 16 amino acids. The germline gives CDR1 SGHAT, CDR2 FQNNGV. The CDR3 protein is CASSLTGNSGANVLTF. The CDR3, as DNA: TGTGCCAGCAGCTTGACAGGAAACTCTGGGGCCAACGTCCTGACTTTC.

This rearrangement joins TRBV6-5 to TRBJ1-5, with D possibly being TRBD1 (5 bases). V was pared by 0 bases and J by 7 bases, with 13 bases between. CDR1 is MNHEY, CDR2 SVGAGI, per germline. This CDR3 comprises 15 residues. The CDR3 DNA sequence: TGTGCCAGCAGTTACTCGAGACAGAAATACCAGCCCCAGCATTTT. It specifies CASSYSRQKYQPQHF.

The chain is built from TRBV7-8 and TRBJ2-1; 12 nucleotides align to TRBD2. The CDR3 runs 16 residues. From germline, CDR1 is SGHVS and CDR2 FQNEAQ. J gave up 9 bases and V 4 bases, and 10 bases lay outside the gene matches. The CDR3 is CASSSGLAGRSLEQFF. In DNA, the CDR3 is TGTGCCAGCAGCTCCGGACTAGCGGGAAGGTCGCTTGAGCAGTTCTTC.

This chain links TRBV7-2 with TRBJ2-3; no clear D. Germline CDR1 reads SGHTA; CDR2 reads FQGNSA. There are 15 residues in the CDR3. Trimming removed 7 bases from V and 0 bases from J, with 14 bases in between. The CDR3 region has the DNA TGTGCCAGCACCTCTGGGCCATCTAGCACAGATACGCAGTATTTT. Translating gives CASTSGPSSTDTQYF.

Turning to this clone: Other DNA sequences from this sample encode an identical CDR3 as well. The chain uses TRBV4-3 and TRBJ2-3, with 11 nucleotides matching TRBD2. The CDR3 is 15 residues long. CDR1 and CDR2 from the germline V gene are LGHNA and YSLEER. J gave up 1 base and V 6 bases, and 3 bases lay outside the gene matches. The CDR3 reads CASSSGGGGTDTQYF. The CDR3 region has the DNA TGCGCCAGCAGTAGCGGGGGGGGTGGCACAGATACGCAGTATTTT.

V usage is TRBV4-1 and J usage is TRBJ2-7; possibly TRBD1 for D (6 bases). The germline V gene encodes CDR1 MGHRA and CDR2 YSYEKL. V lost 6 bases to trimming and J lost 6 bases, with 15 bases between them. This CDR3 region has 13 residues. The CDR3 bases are TGCGCCAGCAGGGGAGAGGGGGTCCGCGAGCAGTACTTC. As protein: CASRGEGVREQYF.

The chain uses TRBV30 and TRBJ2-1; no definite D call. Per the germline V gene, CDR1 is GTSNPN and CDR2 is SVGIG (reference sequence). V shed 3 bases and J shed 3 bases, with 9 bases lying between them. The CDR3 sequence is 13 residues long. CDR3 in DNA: TGTGCCTGGAGCCCCACAGACTACAATGAGCAGTTCTTC. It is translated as CAWSPTDYNEQFF.

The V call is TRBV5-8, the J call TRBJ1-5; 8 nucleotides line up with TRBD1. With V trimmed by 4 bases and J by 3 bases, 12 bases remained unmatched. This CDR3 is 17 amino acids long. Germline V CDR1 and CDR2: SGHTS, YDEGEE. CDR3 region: CASSHFFTGGANQPQHF. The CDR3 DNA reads TGTGCCAGCAGCCATTTTTTTACAGGGGGTGCCAATCAGCCCCAGCATTTT.

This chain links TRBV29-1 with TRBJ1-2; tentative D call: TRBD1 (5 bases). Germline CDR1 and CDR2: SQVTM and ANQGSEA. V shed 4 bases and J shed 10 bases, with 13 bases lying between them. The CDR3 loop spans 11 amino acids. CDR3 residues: CSVASRGNYTF. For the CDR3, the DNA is TGCAGCGTTGCGTCCCGGGGGAACTACACCTTC.

This CDR3 is CASSRQGGRNTQYF. In nucleotides, the CDR3 is TGTGCCAGCAGCCGACAGGGGGGAAGAAATACGCAGTATTTT. The rearrangement uses TRBV6-5 and TRBJ2-3, with 9 nucleotides matching TRBD1. Trimming at V came to 6 bases and at J to 7 bases, leaving 8 bases not matched to a gene. CDR1 is MNHEY, CDR2 SVGAGI, per germline. This CDR3 is 14 amino acids long.

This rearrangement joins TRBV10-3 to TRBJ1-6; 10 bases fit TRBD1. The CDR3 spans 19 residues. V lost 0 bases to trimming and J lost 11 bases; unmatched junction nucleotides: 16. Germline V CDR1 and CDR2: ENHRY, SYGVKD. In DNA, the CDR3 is TGTGCCATCAGTGAGTCGGTAAATGGTAGGGGACAGGGGAGTGCACCCCTCCACTTT. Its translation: CAISESVNGRGQGSAPLHF.

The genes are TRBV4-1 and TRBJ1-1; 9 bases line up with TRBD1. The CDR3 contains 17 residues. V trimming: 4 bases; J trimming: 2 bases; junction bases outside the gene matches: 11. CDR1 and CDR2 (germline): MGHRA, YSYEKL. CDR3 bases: TGCGCCAGCAGCCGGTCGGACAGGGGCTCATTTAACACTGAAGCTTTCTTT. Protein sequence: CASSRSDRGSFNTEAFF.

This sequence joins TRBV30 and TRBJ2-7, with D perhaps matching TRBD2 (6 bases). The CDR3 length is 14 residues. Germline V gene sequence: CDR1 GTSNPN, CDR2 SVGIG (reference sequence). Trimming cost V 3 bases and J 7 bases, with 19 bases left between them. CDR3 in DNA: TGTGCCTGGAGGGGCGGGGTGGCGAGACGGGAGCAGTACTTC. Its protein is CAWRGGVARREQYF.

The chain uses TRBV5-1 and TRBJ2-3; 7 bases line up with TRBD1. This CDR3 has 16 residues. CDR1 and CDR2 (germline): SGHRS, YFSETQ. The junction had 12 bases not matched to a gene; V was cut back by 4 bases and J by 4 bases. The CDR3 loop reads CASSHRDQGVSDTQYF. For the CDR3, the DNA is TGCGCCAGCAGCCACAGGGACCAGGGGGTGTCAGATACGCAGTATTTT.

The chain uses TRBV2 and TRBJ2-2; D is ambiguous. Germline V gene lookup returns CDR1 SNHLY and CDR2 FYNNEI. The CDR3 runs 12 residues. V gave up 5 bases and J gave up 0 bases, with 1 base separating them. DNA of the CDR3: TGTGCCAGCAGTCCGAACACCGGGGAGCTGTTTTTT. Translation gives CASSPNTGELFF.